This T cell receptor beta chain was sequenced during a study of cytomegalovirus exposure and HLA in healthy donors. General study findings and limits: Diagnosis of cytomegalovirus status made by the classifier reportedly showed high specificity and sensitivity.

With respect to this clone: The antigen remains unidentified.

V was trimmed by 4 bases and J by 5 bases, leaving 20 bases between them. This CDR3 comprises 16 residues. Germline V gene sequence: CDR1 SGHTA, CDR2 FQGNSA. Produced via immunoSEQ multiplex PCR; TCRdb's table is partial and in-frame only. The data show roughly 240,000 clones, 87% seen once. The sequencing input was PBMCs. This clonotype was sampled from a man aged 18-30 years in good health and CMV-seronegative. The rearrangement uses TRBV7-2 and TRBJ2-5; weak D call: TRBD2 (5 bases). CDR3 amino acids: CASSSWGIGGRETQYF. In nucleotides, the CDR3 is TGTGCCAGCAGCTCCTGGGGAATCGGAGGCCGGGAGACCCAGTACTTC. Full variable domain (outside the CDR3, taken from reference TRBV7-2 and TRBJ2-5): GAGVSQSPSNKVTEKGKDVELRCDPISGHTALYWYRQSLGQGLEFLIYFQGNSAPDKSGLPSDRFSAERTGGSVSTLTIQRTQQEDSAVYLCASSSWGIGGRETQYFGPGTRLLVL.